What follows are 13 T cell receptor beta chains derived from one specimen sequenced in a study of blood T cells in healthy people across ages. Sample-barcoded 5' priming and a J-beta primer mix drove a second PCR of 7 to 11 cycles. One entry per CDR3 protein results from TCRdb running MiXCR on the 5' RACE reads. The repertoire consists of 650,000 to 700,000 distinct CDR3 sequences, with approximately 29% occurring once and the leading ten covering about 16%. The sample taken for sequencing was blood. The receptors derive from a woman over 75 in good health.

In its sample, this clonotype was seen a few times. CDR3 loop: CAILKDMNTEAFF. Written as DNA, the CDR3 is TGTGCCATCCTAAAAGACATGAACACTGAAGCTTTCTTT. The genes are TRBV10-3 and TRBJ1-1; the D is unclear. Germline V gene data show CDR1 as ENHRY and CDR2 as SYGVKD. The CDR3 spans 13 residues. V gave up 8 bases and J gave up 0 bases, with 10 bases separating them.

This clonotype has a count of ten or more. The chain couples TRBV20-1 to TRBJ2-1; 7 bases are shared with TRBD2. Trimming removed 0 bases from V and 0 bases from J; junction bases left unmatched: 5. The germline V gene has CDR1 DFQATT and CDR2 SNEGSKA (reference sequence). The CDR3 is 16 residues long. CDR3 loop: CSAREQAGSSYNEQFF. CDR3 nucleotide sequence: TGCAGTGCTAGAGAGCAAGCGGGGTCCTCCTACAATGAGCAGTTCTTC.

This clonotype has only a few counts. One base away lies a much larger clone, so this may be a sequencing read error. The rearrangement joins TRBV6-5 to TRBJ1-2; tentative D call: TRBD1 (5 bases). With 7 bases removed from V and 7 bases from J, the gap between germline ends came to 13 bases. Germline loops: CDR1 MNHEY, CDR2 SVGAGI. The CDR3 has 12 amino acids. The CDR3 region has the DNA TGTGCCAGCACTGACGGGGGAGCTGGCTACACCTTC. Protein: CASTDGGAGYTF.

On this clonotype itself: Being one base from a much bigger clone, this may be a read error. The V gene is TRBV20-1, the J gene TRBJ2-3, with D perhaps TRBD1 or TRBD2 (5 bases each). This CDR3 is 15 amino acids long. Germline V lookup: CDR1 DFQATT, CDR2 SNEGSKA (reference sequence). The CDR3 DNA reads TGCAGTGCAATGATTACCGGGACCATCACAGATACGCAGGATTTT. This gives the protein CSAMITGTITDTQDF.

This clonotype appeared many times. DNA of the CDR3: TGCGCCAGCAGCGACGCCAGGGCTGGGGCCAACGTCCTGACTTTC. Residues: CASSDARAGANVLTF. The rearrangement joins TRBV5-1 to TRBJ2-6; TRBD1 might be the D (5 bases). The CDR3 contains 15 residues. V was pared by 4 bases and J by 2 bases, with 10 bases between. Germline loops: CDR1 SGHRS, CDR2 YFSETQ.

The rearrangement uses TRBV27 and TRBJ1-4; D unresolved. The CDR3 is made up of 14 amino acids. V was clipped by 6 bases and J by 0 bases, with 8 bases between them. Per the germline V gene, CDR1 is MNHEY and CDR2 is SMNVEV (reference sequence). CDR3 bases: TGTGCCAGCAGATTAGGGACAACTAATGAAAAACTGTTTTTT. This gives the protein CASRLGTTNEKLFF.

Only a few counts were recorded for this clonotype. The gene calls are TRBV25-1 and TRBJ1-1; tentative D call: TRBD1 (5 bases). The CDR3 has 16 residues. Trimming removed 5 bases from V and 5 bases from J, with 21 bases in between. The germline V gene encodes CDR1 MGHDK and CDR2 SYGVNS. The CDR3 DNA is TGTGCCAGCAGTCACCGAGCAGGGATGATTTTAACTGAAGCTTTCTTT. Residues: CASSHRAGMILTEAFF. Filled out from reference TRBV25-1 and TRBJ1-1, the complete variable domain reads EADIYQTPRYLVIGTGKKITLECSQTMGHDKMYWYQQDPGMELHLIHYSYGVNSTEKGDLSSESTVSRIRTEHFPLTLESARPSHTSQYLCASSHRAGMILTEAFFGQGTRLTVV.

The chain links TRBV12-3 or TRBV12-4 to TRBJ2-3; 11 nucleotides align to TRBD2. This CDR3 has 17 amino acids. With 5 bases clipped from V and 3 bases from J, the junction kept 10 bases outside the gene matches. CDR3 nucleotides: TGTGCCAGCAGTATCGATAGCGGGGGGGCCGGGACAGATACGCAGTATTTT. The encoded protein is CASSIDSGGAGTDTQYF.

The chain combines TRBV29-1 with TRBJ1-1; no firm D call. V lost 4 bases and J lost 5, with 8 bases in between. The CDR3 contains 11 residues. From germline, CDR1 is SQVTM and CDR2 ANQGSEA. The CDR3 spells CSVAATTEAFF. The CDR3 bases are TGCAGCGTTGCCGCAACAACTGAAGCTTTCTTT.

This clonotype has just a few counts. The chain is built from TRBV7-2 and TRBJ1-5; possibly TRBD1 for D (6 bases). The CDR3 is 14 residues long. Germline CDR1 and CDR2: SGHTA and FQGNSA. The V and J ends lost 3 bases and 2 bases respectively, with 8 bases between them. The DNA of the CDR3 is TGTGCCAGCAGCTTCCCAGGGGGCAATCAGCCCCAGCATTTT. This sequence encodes CASSFPGGNQPQHF.

The V call is TRBV4-1, the J call TRBJ2-1; 12 bases map to TRBD1. Germline V gives CDR1 MGHRA, CDR2 YSYEKL. Trimming at V came to 4 bases and at J to 5 bases, leaving 6 bases not matched to a gene. The CDR3 loop spans 16 amino acids. CDR3 coding DNA: TGCGCCAGCAGCCCGGAGGGACAGGGGGCCCACAATGAGCAGTTCTTC. This translates into CASSPEGQGAHNEQFF.

With respect to this clonotype: A read error may account for a junction end that differs from germline. V gene TRBV29-1 combines with J gene TRBJ1-4; perhaps TRBD1 as D (5 bases). Germline V lookup: CDR1 SQVTM, CDR2 ANQGSEA. The CDR3 has 14 residues. CDR3 DNA sequence: TGCGGCGTAGTCTCCGGGACCCAAGAAGAAAAACTGTTTTTT. Translation gives CGVVSGTQEEKLFF.

Details on this clonotype: Germline and junction disagree at one end, which may indicate a read error. V gene TRBV6-2 or TRBV6-3 combines with J gene TRBJ2-3, with 11 bases fitting TRBD1. CDR1 is MNHEY and CDR2 is SVGEGT in the germline V gene. CDR3 length: 15 residues. CDR3 residues: CTSNGQGAVRDTQYF. The CDR3, as DNA: TGTACCAGCAACGGACAGGGGGCTGTACGAGATACGCAGTATTTT.